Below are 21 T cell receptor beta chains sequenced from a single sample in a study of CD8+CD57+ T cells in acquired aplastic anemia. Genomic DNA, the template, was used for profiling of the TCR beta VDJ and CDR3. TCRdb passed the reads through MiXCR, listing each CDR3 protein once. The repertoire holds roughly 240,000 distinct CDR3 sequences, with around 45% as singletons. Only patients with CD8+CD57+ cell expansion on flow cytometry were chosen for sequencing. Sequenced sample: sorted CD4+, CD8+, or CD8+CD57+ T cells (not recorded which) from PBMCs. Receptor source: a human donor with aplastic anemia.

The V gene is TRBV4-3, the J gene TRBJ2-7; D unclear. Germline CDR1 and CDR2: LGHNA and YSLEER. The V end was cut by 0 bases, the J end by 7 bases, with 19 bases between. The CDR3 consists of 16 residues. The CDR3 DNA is TGCGCCAGCAGCCAAGAAGGTGCGGATCTATACAATGAGCAGTACTTC. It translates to CASSQEGADLYNEQYF.

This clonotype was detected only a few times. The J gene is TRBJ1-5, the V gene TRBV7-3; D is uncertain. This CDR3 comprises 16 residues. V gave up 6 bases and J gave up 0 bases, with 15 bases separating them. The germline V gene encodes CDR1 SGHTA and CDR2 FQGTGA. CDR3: CASSYVDTYSNQPQHF. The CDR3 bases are TGTGCCAGCAGTTATGTAGACACTTATAGCAATCAGCCCCAGCATTTT.

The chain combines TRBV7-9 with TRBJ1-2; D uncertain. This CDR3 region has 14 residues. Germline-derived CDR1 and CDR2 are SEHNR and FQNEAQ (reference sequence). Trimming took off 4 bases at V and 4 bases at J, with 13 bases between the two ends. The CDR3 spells CASSSDQRGYGYTF. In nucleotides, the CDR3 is TGTGCCAGCAGCTCCGACCAGCGTGGCTATGGCTACACCTTC.

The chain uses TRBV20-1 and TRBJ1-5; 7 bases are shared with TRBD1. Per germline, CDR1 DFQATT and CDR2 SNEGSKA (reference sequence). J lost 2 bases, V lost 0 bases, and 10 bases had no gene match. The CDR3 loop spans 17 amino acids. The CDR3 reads CSARDLTGRVGNQPQHF. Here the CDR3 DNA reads TGCAGTGCTAGAGATCTGACAGGGAGGGTAGGCAATCAGCCCCAGCATTTT.

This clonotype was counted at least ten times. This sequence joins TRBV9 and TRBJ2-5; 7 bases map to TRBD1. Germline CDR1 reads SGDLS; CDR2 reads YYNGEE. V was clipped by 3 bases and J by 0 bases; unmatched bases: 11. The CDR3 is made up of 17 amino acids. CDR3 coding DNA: TGTGCCAGCAGCGCGGGACAGCCGAAAAACTACCAAGAGACCCAGTACTTC. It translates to CASSAGQPKNYQETQYF.

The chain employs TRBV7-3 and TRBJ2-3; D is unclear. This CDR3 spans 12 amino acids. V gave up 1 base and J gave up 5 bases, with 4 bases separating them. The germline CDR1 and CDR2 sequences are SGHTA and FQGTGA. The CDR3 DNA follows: TGTGCCAGCAGCTTAAACCAAGATACGCAGTATTTT. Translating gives CASSLNQDTQYF.

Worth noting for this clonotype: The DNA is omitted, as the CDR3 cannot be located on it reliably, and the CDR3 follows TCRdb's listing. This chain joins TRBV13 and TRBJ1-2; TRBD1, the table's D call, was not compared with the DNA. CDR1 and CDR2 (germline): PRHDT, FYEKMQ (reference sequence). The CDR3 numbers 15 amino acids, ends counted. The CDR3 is CASSLAVAGGSGNTF.

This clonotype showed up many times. The CDR3 nucleotides read TGTGCCAGCAGGGAGGGGGACACTGAAGCTTTCTTT. Its translation is CASREGDTEAFF. The chain joins TRBV13 to TRBJ1-1; weak D call: TRBD1 (6 bases). Looked up from germline, CDR1 is PRHDT and CDR2 is FYEKMQ (reference sequence). Trimming pared 6 bases from V and 3 bases from J, leaving 8 bases between. The CDR3 extends over 12 amino acids.

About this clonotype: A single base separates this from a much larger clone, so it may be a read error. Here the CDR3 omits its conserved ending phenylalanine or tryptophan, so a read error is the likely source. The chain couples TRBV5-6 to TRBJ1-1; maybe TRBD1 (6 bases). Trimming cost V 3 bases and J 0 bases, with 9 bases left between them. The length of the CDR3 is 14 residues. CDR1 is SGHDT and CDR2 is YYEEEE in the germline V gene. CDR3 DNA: TGTGCCAGCAGCTACAGGGCGGTGAACACTGAAGCTTTCCTT. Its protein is CASSYRAVNTEAFL.

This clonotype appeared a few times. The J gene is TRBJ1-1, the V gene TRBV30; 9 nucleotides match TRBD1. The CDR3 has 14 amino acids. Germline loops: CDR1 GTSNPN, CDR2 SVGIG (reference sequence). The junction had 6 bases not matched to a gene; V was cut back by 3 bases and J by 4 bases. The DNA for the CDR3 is TGTGCCTGGAGGGACAGGGGCCTTTTCACTGAAGCTTTCTTT. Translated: CAWRDRGLFTEAFF.

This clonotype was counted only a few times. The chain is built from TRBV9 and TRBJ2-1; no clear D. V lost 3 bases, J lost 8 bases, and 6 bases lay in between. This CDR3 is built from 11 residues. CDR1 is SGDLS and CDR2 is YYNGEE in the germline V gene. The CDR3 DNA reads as TGTGCCAGCAGCGGGCAGTATGAGCAGTTCTTC. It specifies CASSGQYEQFF.

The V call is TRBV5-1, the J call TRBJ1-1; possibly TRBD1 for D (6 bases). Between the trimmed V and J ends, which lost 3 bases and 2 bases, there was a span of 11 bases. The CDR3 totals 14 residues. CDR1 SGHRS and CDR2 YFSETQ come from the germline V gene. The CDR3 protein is CASSSDRINTEAFF. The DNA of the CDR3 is TGCGCCAGCAGCTCGGACAGAATTAACACTGAAGCTTTCTTT.

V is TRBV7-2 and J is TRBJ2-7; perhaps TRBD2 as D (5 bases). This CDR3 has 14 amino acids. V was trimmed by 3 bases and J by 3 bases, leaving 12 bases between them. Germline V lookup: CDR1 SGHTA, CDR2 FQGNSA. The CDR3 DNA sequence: TGTGCCAGCAGCTTTCGGGGAGATAGCTACGAGCAGTACTTC. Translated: CASSFRGDSYEQYF.

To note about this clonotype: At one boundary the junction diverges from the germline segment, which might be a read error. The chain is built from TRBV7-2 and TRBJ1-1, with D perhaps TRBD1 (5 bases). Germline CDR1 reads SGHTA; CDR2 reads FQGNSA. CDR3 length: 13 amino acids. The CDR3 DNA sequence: TGTGCCAGCAGCTTACAGGGTGCCGCTGAAGCTTCCTTT. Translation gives CASSLQGAAEASF.

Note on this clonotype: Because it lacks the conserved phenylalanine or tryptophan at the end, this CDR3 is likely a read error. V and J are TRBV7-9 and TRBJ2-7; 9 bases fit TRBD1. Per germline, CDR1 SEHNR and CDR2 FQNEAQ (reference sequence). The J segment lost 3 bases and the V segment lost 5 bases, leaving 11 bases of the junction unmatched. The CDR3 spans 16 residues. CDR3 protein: CASSTHDRDRVYEQYS. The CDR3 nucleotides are TGTGCCAGCAGCACGCATGATCGGGACAGGGTCTACGAGCAGTACTCC.

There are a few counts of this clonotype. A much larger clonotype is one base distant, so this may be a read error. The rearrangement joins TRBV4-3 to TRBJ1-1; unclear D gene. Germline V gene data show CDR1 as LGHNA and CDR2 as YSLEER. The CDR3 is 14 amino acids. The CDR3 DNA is TGCGCCAGCAACCAAGATAGGTGGAACACTGAAGCTTTCTTT. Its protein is CASNQDRWNTEAFF.

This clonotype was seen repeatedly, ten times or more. The CDR3 loop is CASSVGQGNTEAFF. CDR3 DNA: TGTGCCAGCAGCGTTGGACAGGGGAACACTGAAGCTTTCTTT. This sequence joins TRBV9 and TRBJ1-1; 8 nucleotides agree with TRBD1. The germline CDR1 and CDR2 sequences are SGDLS and YYNGEE. With V trimmed by 2 bases and J by 1 base, 1 base remained unmatched. This CDR3 contains 14 residues. The full variable domain, completed using reference TRBV9 and TRBJ1-1, is DSGVTQTPKHLITATGQRVTLRCSPRSGDLSVYWYQQSLDQGLQFLIQYYNGEERAKGNILERFSAQQFPDLHSELNLSSLELGDSALYFCASSVGQGNTEAFFGQGTRLTVV.

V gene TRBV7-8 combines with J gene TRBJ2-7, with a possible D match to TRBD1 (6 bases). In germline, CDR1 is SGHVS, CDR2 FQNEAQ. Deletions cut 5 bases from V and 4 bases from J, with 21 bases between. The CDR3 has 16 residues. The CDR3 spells CASSPPVGQNLYEQYF. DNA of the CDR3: TGTGCCAGCAGCCCACCGGTCGGACAGAACCTTTACGAGCAGTACTTC.

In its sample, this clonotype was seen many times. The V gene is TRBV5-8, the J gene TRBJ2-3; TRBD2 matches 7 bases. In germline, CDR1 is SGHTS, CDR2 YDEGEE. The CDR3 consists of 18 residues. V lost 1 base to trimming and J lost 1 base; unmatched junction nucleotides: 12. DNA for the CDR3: TGTGCCAGCAGCTTGATGACTTCGGCGGGAGCACGCACAGATACGCAGTATTTT. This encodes CASSLMTSAGARTDTQYF.

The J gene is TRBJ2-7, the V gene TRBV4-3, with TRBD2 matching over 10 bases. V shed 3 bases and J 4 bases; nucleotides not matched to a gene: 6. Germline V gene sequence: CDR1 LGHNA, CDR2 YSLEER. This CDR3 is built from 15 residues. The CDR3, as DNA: TGCGCCAGCAGCCAGTCCCTAGCGGGGGCTTACGAGCAGTACTTC. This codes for CASSQSLAGAYEQYF.

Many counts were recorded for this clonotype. The CDR3 DNA reads as TGTGCCACCAGTGACGTAGCGGAGCAGTTCTTC. Its protein is CATSDVAEQFF. The chain joins TRBV24-1 to TRBJ2-1; tentative D call: TRBD2 (5 bases). This CDR3 is 11 amino acids long. V lost 4 bases to trimming and J lost 10 bases, with 7 bases between them. In germline, CDR1 is KGHDR, CDR2 SFDVKD.